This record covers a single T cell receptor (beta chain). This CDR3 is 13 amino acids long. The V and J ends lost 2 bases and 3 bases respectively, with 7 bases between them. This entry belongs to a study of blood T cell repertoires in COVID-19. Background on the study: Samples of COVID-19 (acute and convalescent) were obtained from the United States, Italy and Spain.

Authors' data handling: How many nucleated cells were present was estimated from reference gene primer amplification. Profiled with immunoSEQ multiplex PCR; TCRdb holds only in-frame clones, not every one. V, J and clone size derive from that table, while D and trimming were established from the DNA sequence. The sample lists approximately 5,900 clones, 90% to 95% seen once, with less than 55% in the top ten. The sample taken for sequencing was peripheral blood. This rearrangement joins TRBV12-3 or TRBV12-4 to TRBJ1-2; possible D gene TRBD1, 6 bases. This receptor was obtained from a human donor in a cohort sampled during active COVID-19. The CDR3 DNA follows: TGTGCCAGCAGTTTACGGACAGACTATGGCTACACCTTC. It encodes CASSLRTDYGYTF.